Many counts were recorded for the clone carrying this T cell receptor beta chain. The source of the sample is a study of T cells in Graves' hyperthyroidism and ophthalmopathy. This CDR3 is 11 amino acids long. V shed 9 bases and J shed 1 base, with 6 bases lying between them. Germline V gives CDR1 LNHDA, CDR2 SQIVND (reference sequence). RNA transcripts yielded amplified TCR beta CDR3 regions. RT-PCR in the first round (using the HTBI primer set) targeted the TCR CDR3. From the multiplex PCR reads, TCRdb called clonotypes with MiXCR, one entry per CDR3 protein. Here the sample spans about 560,000 distinct CDR3 sequences, about a sixth being singletons.

Specimen: blood. The origin of this receptor is a woman aged 25 to 39 with Graves' hyperthyroidism. The chain combines TRBV19 with TRBJ2-5; no clear D gene. CDR3 region: CASSTQETQYF. Here the CDR3 DNA reads TGTGCCAGCAGCACCCAAGAGACCCAGTACTTC.